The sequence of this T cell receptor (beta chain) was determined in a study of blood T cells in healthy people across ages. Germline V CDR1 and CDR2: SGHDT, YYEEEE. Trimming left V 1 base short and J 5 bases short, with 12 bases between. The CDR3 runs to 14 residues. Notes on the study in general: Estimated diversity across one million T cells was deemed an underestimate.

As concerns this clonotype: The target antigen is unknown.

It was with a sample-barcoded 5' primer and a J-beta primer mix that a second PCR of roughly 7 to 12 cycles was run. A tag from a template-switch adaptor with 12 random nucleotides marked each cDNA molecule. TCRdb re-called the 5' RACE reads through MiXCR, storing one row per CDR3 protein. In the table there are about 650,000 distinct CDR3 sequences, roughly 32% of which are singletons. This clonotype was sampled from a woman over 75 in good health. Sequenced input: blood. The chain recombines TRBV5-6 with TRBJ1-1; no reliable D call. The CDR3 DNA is TGTGCCAGCAGCTTGAGCCCCCCCGGGACTGAAGCTTTCTTT. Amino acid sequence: CASSLSPPGTEAFF.